These 21 T cell receptor beta chains were all obtained from the same sample, sequenced in a study of T cell repertoires in cytomegalovirus infection. TCRdb itself ran the reads through MiXCR, one entry per CDR3 protein. The sample consists of 200,000 to 300,000 distinct CDR3 sequences, 6.5% of them appearing once. The sequenced sample was PBMCs. The receptors stem from a human donor in good health (CMV status not recorded). Some clones in this sample may be carry-over from other donors' samples.

Many counts were recorded for this clonotype. This chain joins TRBV10-3 and TRBJ2-7, with 7 bases lining up with TRBD2. Germline CDR1 ENHRY, CDR2 SYGVKD. The CDR3 totals 16 residues. V trimming: 2 bases; J trimming: 3 bases; junction bases outside the gene matches: 10. In nucleotides, the CDR3 is TGTGCCATCAGTGAGGGTCGTTCTAGCGGATACTACGAGCAGTACTTC. It encodes CAISEGRSSGYYEQYF.

This clonotype was observed many times. This chain uses TRBV24-1 with TRBJ1-5; D is unclear. The germline V gene encodes CDR1 KGHDR and CDR2 SFDVKD. V was cut by 5 bases and J by 0 bases, with 7 bases left in between. The CDR3 has 14 amino acids. CDR3 amino acids: CATSVYSSNQPQHF. Written as DNA, the CDR3 is TGTGCCACCAGTGTCTACTCTAGCAATCAGCCCCAGCATTTT.

This clonotype was observed many times. The chain uses TRBV9 and TRBJ2-3; possible D gene TRBD2, 6 bases. The CDR3 runs to 14 residues. Trimming took off 4 bases at V and 4 bases at J, with 13 bases between the two ends. CDR1 is SGDLS, CDR2 YYNGEE, per germline. Written as DNA, the CDR3 is TGTGCCAGCAGCCAACTAGGGGAGGCAGATACGCAGTATTTT. Translated: CASSQLGEADTQYF.

This clonotype has a count of ten or more. The chain's CDR3 is CASSLVRGSGAFQETQYF. CDR3 in DNA: TGTGCCAGCAGCTTAGTCCGGGGTAGCGGAGCTTTCCAAGAGACCCAGTACTTC. The V and J genes are TRBV7-9 and TRBJ2-5; maybe TRBD2 (6 bases). V lost 1 base to trimming and J lost 1 base, with 19 bases between them. This CDR3 is 18 amino acids long. Germline assignment: CDR1 SEHNR and CDR2 FQNEAQ (reference sequence).

This clonotype appeared many times. This chain links TRBV11-2 with TRBJ1-3, with 7 bases identical to TRBD1. Germline V gene data show CDR1 as SGHAT and CDR2 as FQNNGV. The junction had 4 bases not matched to a gene; V was cut back by 4 bases and J by 4 bases. The CDR3 length is 14 residues. CDR3 protein: CASSSQGEGNTIYF. CDR3 sequence (DNA): TGTGCCAGCAGCTCCCAGGGGGAGGGAAACACCATATATTTT.

This clonotype was recorded at least ten times. The rearrangement uses TRBV7-2 and TRBJ1-5; TRBD1 might be the D (5 bases). Per the germline V gene, CDR1 is SGHTA and CDR2 is FQGNSA. Trimming pared 4 bases from V and 6 bases from J, leaving 10 bases between. The CDR3 is 13 residues long. The CDR3 region has the DNA TGTGCCAGCAGCTCAGGGACTGGTCAGCCCCAGCATTTT. Translated, it gives CASSSGTGQPQHF.

This clonotype was seen many times. The chain employs TRBV7-9 and TRBJ2-3; the D is unclear. Deletions cut 5 bases from V and 4 bases from J, with 7 bases between. The CDR3 covers 12 residues. Germline CDR1 is SEHNR and CDR2 is FQNEAQ (reference sequence). CDR3: CASSTMADTQYF. The CDR3 nucleotides are TGTGCCAGCAGCACTATGGCAGATACGCAGTATTTT.

At least ten counts were recorded for this clonotype. This chain joins TRBV5-6 and TRBJ2-7, with D perhaps TRBD1 (5 bases). The CDR3 totals 15 residues. Germline CDR1 SGHDT, CDR2 YYEEEE. Between the trimmed V and J ends, which lost 3 bases and 4 bases, there was a span of 17 bases. CDR3 protein: CASSYPRAGRYEQYF. The CDR3 DNA is TGTGCCAGCAGCTACCCACGGGCAGGGCGTTACGAGCAGTACTTC.

In its sample, this clonotype was seen many times. This rearrangement joins TRBV6-5 to TRBJ1-4, with 8 bases identical to TRBD1. Germline V CDR1 and CDR2: MNHEY, SVGAGI. Unmatched junction bases numbered 12, after V lost 0 bases and J lost 3 bases. There are 19 residues in the CDR3. The CDR3 here is CASSYSMYAGGQANEKLFF. CDR3 nucleotides: TGTGCCAGCAGTTACTCGATGTACGCGGGGGGACAGGCTAATGAAAAACTGTTTTTT.

This clonotype was recorded many times. The CDR3 protein is CASSLDLGYSYEQYF. The CDR3 nucleotides read TGTGCCAGCAGTTTAGATTTAGGGTACTCCTACGAGCAGTACTTC. The rearrangement uses TRBV28 and TRBJ2-7; no definite D call. This CDR3 comprises 15 residues. Germline-derived CDR1 and CDR2 are MDHEN and SYDVKM. V was cut by 2 bases and J by 0 bases, with 11 bases left in between.

This clonotype has at least ten counts. The chain carries TRBV7-2 and TRBJ2-5, with 9 nucleotides matching TRBD2. J gave up 5 bases and V 1 base, and 17 bases lay outside the gene matches. CDR1 is SGHTA and CDR2 is FQGNSA in the germline V gene. The CDR3 is 19 amino acids. The CDR3 spells CASSLEAWWPGGGGETQYF. In DNA, the CDR3 is TGTGCCAGCAGCTTAGAAGCGTGGTGGCCCGGCGGGGGGGGTGAGACCCAGTACTTC.

There are many counts of this clonotype. The genes are TRBV10-3 and TRBJ1-1, with D possibly matching TRBD1 (5 bases). The CDR3 is made up of 13 amino acids. V gave up 5 bases and J gave up 4 bases, with 11 bases separating them. Germline CDR1 reads ENHRY; CDR2 reads SYGVKD. The CDR3 DNA sequence: TGTGCCATCAGTCTGCAGGGTAGCACTGAAGCTTTCTTT. Translation gives CAISLQGSTEAFF.

This clonotype was seen many times. The DNA for the CDR3 is TGTGCCAGCAGGTGGGGGACAGATACGCAGTATTTT. Amino acids: CASRWGTDTQYF. The chain links TRBV7-2 to TRBJ2-3; D possibly matches TRBD1 or TRBD2 (5 bases each). The V gene's germline CDR1 is SGHTA and CDR2 FQGNSA. The CDR3 has 12 residues. The V and J ends lost 6 bases and 3 bases respectively, with 7 bases between them.

This clonotype was detected once. This chain connects TRBV7-2 to TRBJ2-1, with D maybe TRBD2 (6 bases). V lost 5 bases and J lost 0, with 14 bases in between. The CDR3 covers 16 residues. CDR1 SGHTA and CDR2 FQGNSA come from the germline V gene. Written as DNA, the CDR3 is TGTGCCAGCAGCAAAGGGACTGGGAGCTCCTACAATGAGCAGTTCTTC. This gives the protein CASSKGTGSSYNEQFF.

There are many counts of this clonotype. The chain uses TRBV28 and TRBJ2-5; either TRBD1 or TRBD2 may supply D (5 bases each). V was pared by 5 bases and J by 2 bases, with 15 bases between. The CDR3 contains 15 residues. CDR1 MDHEN and CDR2 SYDVKM come from the germline V gene. CDR3 bases: TGTGCCAGCAGTATTACTAGGGGTGGGCAAGAGACCCAGTACTTC. It is translated as CASSITRGGQETQYF. The entire variable domain, with the rest obtained from reference TRBV28 and TRBJ2-5, is as follows: DVKVTQSSRYLVKRTGEKVFLECVQDMDHENMFWYRQDPGLGLRLIYFSYDVKMKEKGDIPEGYSVSREKKERFSLILESASTNQTSMYLCASSITRGGQETQYFGPGTRLLVL.

This clonotype has at least ten counts. The chain uses TRBV9 and TRBJ2-5; 8 bases map to TRBD1. The J segment lost 5 bases and the V segment lost 2 bases, leaving 8 bases of the junction unmatched. The CDR3 is 15 residues long. Germline V gene sequence: CDR1 SGDLS, CDR2 YYNGEE. The CDR3 DNA follows: TGTGCCAGCAGCGTGTCCCAGGGGGCGCGGGAGACCCAGTACTTC. Translating gives CASSVSQGARETQYF.

There are many counts of this clonotype. The chain employs TRBV4-1 and TRBJ2-4; the D gene could be TRBD1 or TRBD2 (6 bases each). Between the trimmed V and J ends, which lost 0 bases and 1 base, there was a span of 13 bases. The CDR3 runs 17 residues. Germline loops: CDR1 MGHRA, CDR2 YSYEKL. CDR3 residues: CASSQEGPGAAKNIQYF. In nucleotides, the CDR3 is TGCGCCAGCAGCCAAGAAGGGCCGGGGGCGGCCAAAAACATTCAGTACTTC.

The V and J genes are TRBV6-6 and TRBJ1-5; D is unresolved. Trimming removed 6 bases at V and 7 bases at J, with 16 bases between. The CDR3 consists of 14 residues. Germline V CDR1 and CDR2: MNHNY, SVGAGI (reference sequence). The CDR3 here is CASRIRDISQPQHF. CDR3 bases: TGTGCCAGCAGAATTCGGGATATTTCGCAGCCCCAGCATTTT.

This clonotype was detected many times. The rearrangement uses TRBV12-3 or TRBV12-4 and TRBJ2-5; D ambiguous. The length of the CDR3 is 11 residues. Trimming took off 5 bases at V and 7 bases at J, with 8 bases between the two ends. CDR3 in amino acids: CASSRRATQYF. CDR3 DNA: TGTGCCAGCAGTAGAAGGGCGACCCAGTACTTC.

This clonotype was seen a handful of times. The chain carries TRBV7-2 and TRBJ1-2, with D uncertain. The CDR3 loop spans 15 amino acids. CDR1 is SGHTA and CDR2 is FQGNSA in the germline V gene. Trimming pared 2 bases from V and 4 bases from J, leaving 14 bases between. Here the CDR3 DNA reads TGTGCCAGCAGCTTAATACGCGGGTTAAGCTATGGCTACACCTTC. This gives the protein CASSLIRGLSYGYTF.

This clonotype was observed many times. The gene calls are TRBV6-2 or TRBV6-3 and TRBJ2-7; no clear D. V was trimmed by 0 bases and J by 2 bases, leaving 5 bases between them. The CDR3 is 13 residues long. Germline V gene data show CDR1 as MNHEY and CDR2 as SVGEGT. The CDR3 protein is CASSYSFPYEQYF. The CDR3 coding sequence is TGTGCCAGCAGTTACTCGTTCCCCTACGAGCAGTACTTC.